Listed below are T cell receptor beta chains from one sample, sequenced in a study of blood T cell repertoires in COVID-19. Assay used: immunoSEQ multiplex PCR; TCRdb lists only in-frame clones, some missing. Of about 200,000 clones listed, about 88% are singletons. The sequenced material came from peripheral blood. The receptors originated from a middle-aged man with COVID-19, enrolled during active disease. CDR3s include the opening cysteine and the closing phenylalanine or tryptophan. Fields, in order: D gene, V gene, J gene, clone size, CDR3 DNA, CDR3 protein. D genes are given only for firm matches. The size of a clone is reported for some rows only, either as once, few or many, or as a class for expanded clones.

NA	TRBV20-1	TRBJ2-3	NA	TGCAGTGCTACTAGCACAGATACGCAGTATTTT	CSATSTDTQYF
TRBD1	TRBV27	TRBJ1-6	NA	TGTGCCAGCAGTTTATATGGGAGGACAGGGGGTTATAATTCACCCCTCCACTTT	CASSLYGRTGGYNSPLHF
NA	TRBV9	TRBJ2-5	NA	TGTGCCAGCAGCGTATCGATAGGGGCAGGGGATGGCCAAGAGACCCAGTACTTC	CASSVSIGAGDGQETQYF
NA	TRBV11-2	TRBJ2-3	NA	TGTGCCAGCAGCTTACTACGGGATTACACAGATACGCAGTATTTT	CASSLLRDYTDTQYF
NA	TRBV27	TRBJ1-2	NA	TGTGCCAGCAGTTTAGAAGGCTTCCCGGGGTCTGGCTACACCTTC	CASSLEGFPGSGYTF
NA	TRBV19	TRBJ1-4	NA	TGTGCCAGTAGGATGATACAGGGATCGGCTAATGAAAAACTGTTTTTT	CASRMIQGSANEKLFF
NA	TRBV5-4	TRBJ1-2	NA	TGTGCCAGCAGCTTATCCGCCGGTGGCAGGGCTTTTGGCTACACCTTC	CASSLSAGGRAFGYTF
NA	TRBV2	TRBJ2-5	once	TGTGCCAGCAGTGCTTCAGTACAAGAGACCCAGTACTTC	CASSASVQETQYF
NA	TRBV28	TRBJ2-1	NA	TGTGCCAGCAGCCGCCGAAGTGGTACAGACTACAATGAGCAGTTCTTC	CASSRRSGTDYNEQFF
TRBD1	TRBV9	TRBJ1-2	once	TGTGCCAGCAGCGTAGGGGGCCCCACAGGGGAGCGCACCTTC	CASSVGGPTGERTF
TRBD2	TRBV7-6	TRBJ2-3	NA	TGTGCCAGCAGTTTGACTAGCTTGTCGTCAGATACGCAGTATTTT	CASSLTSLSSDTQYF
TRBD1	TRBV10-3	TRBJ2-5	few	TGTGCCATCACACCGGGACAGGGAGGTCAGGAGACCCAGTACTTC	CAITPGQGGQETQYF
TRBD2	TRBV19	TRBJ2-3	NA	TGTGCCAGTAGTCACCTCCTAGCGGGAGTCGAGGCAGATACGCAGTATTTT	CASSHLLAGVEADTQYF
TRBD2	TRBV28	TRBJ2-7	NA	TGTGCCAGCAGCACCCCGACTAGCGGGAGTTTCCCCCCCTACGAGCAGTACTTC	CASSTPTSGSFPPYEQYF
NA	TRBV25-1	TRBJ2-5	once	TGTGCCAGCAGTGAATGGCAGGTAGAGACCCAGTACTTC	CASSEWQVETQYF
NA	TRBV6-5	TRBJ2-7	NA	TGTGCCAGCCTCGCAGCGTTAGGTGCCTACGAGCAGTACTTC	CASLAALGAYEQYF
TRBD1	TRBV10-1	TRBJ2-7	few	TGCGCCAGCAGCCGGGACAGCTACGAGCAGTACTTC	CASSRDSYEQYF
NA	TRBV9	TRBJ2-5	NA	TGTGCCAGCAGCCCAGGCCCATACCAAGAGACCCAGTACTTC	CASSPGPYQETQYF
TRBD2	TRBV11-2	TRBJ2-3	NA	TGTGCCAGCAGCCACCGTCCCCTAGCGGGAGACGATACGCAGTATTTT	CASSHRPLAGDDTQYF
TRBD1	TRBV5-5	TRBJ1-1	once	TGTGCCAGCAGCTTTGACAGGGGGAACACTGAAGCTTTCTTT	CASSFDRGNTEAFF
TRBD1	TRBV19	TRBJ2-3	NA	TGTGCCAGTAGTATAGGGACAGGGGAGGGCACAGATACGCAGTATTTT	CASSIGTGEGTDTQYF
NA	TRBV15	TRBJ1-4	NA	TGTGCCACCAGCAGAGCCGGACAGTCCTATGCAACTAATGAAAAACTGTTTTTT	CATSRAGQSYATNEKLFF
NA	TRBV5-1	TRBJ2-1	NA	TGCGCCAGCAGCTTGTTATCTAGCACGAACAATGAGCAGTTCTTC	CASSLLSSTNNEQFF
NA	TRBV2	TRBJ2-4	NA	TGTGCCAGCGCGGGAAACATTCAGTACTTC	CASAGNIQYF
TRBD1	TRBV9	TRBJ2-7	NA	TGTGCCAGCAGCCCCTCCGGGACAGCCCGGGGATCCGAGCAGTACTTC	CASSPSGTARGSEQYF
NA	TRBV25-1	TRBJ2-6	NA	TGTGCCAGCAGTGAATCCTGGAGAAGCTCTGGGGCCAACGTCCTGACTTTC	CASSESWRSSGANVLTF
NA	TRBV3-1/TRBV3-2	TRBJ2-5	NA	TGTGCCAGCAGCCTATCTGACAACACGTACCAAGAGACCCAGTACTTC	CASSLSDNTYQETQYF
TRBD1	TRBV7-2	TRBJ2-5	NA	TGTGCCAGCAAAGACAGGGGTAAAGAGACCCAGTACTTC	CASKDRGKETQYF
TRBD2	TRBV3-1/TRBV3-2	TRBJ2-7	NA	TGTGCCAGCAGCCAAGGGGAGGGGTACGAGCAGTACTTC	CASSQGEGYEQYF
TRBD1	TRBV27	TRBJ2-7	NA	TGTGCCAGCAGTTTGTCCTTTGTTCGCCTCGGGCCAACAGGGGGCGGATACGAGCAGTACTTC	CASSLSFVRLGPTGGGYEQYF
NA	TRBV5-4	TRBJ2-1	NA	TGTGCCAGCAGCTTGACTAGTGACAATGAGCAGTTCTTC	CASSLTSDNEQFF
NA	TRBV5-4	TRBJ1-2	NA	TGTGCCAGCAGCGTCCGGATCACGGGCTATGGCTACACCTTC	CASSVRITGYGYTF
TRBD1	TRBV3-1/TRBV3-2	TRBJ1-1	NA	TGTGCCAGCAGCCTACAGGGGGCTGAAGCTTTCTTT	CASSLQGAEAFF
TRBD1	TRBV24-1	TRBJ1-2	NA	TGTGCCACCAGTGATCCCGGGACAGAAGTTGGCTACACCTTC	CATSDPGTEVGYTF
NA	TRBV18	TRBJ1-4	NA	TGTGCCAGCTCACAAACACAGGCAACTAATGAAAAACTGTTTTTT	CASSQTQATNEKLFF
TRBD2	TRBV2	TRBJ2-5	NA	TGTGCCAGCAGTGTCGGGAGGAGGGAGACCCAGTACTTC	CASSVGRRETQYF
NA	TRBV29-1	TRBJ2-3	NA	TGCAGCGTTGAAGGCAGGAGCACAGATACGCAGTATTTT	CSVEGRSTDTQYF
TRBD2	TRBV7-2	TRBJ2-5	NA	TGTGCCAGCAACCTCGGGGGGGGGAAACAAAAGACCCAGTACTTC	CASNLGGGKQKTQYF
TRBD2	TRBV2	TRBJ2-7	NA	TGTGCCAGCAGTGGGCTAGCGGGAGGGAGGGGCCTGTACTTC	CASSGLAGGRGLYF
TRBD2	TRBV25-1	TRBJ2-3	NA	TGTGCCAGCAGTGACGGGGGGGGTACAGATACGCAGTATTTT	CASSDGGGTDTQYF
NA	TRBV29-1	TRBJ2-1	NA	TGCAGCGTTGACGTCCCGCTTAGCTCCTACAATGAGCAGTTCTTC	CSVDVPLSSYNEQFF
NA	TRBV12-5	TRBJ1-1	NA	TGTGCTAGTGGTTTGGGATCGGCGGGAAACACTGAAGCTTTCTTT	CASGLGSAGNTEAFF
TRBD2	TRBV7-3	TRBJ2-7	NA	TGTGCCAGCAGCCGCAGCGGGGACGGAGGCTACGAGCAGTACTTC	CASSRSGDGGYEQYF
NA	TRBV5-8	TRBJ1-1	NA	TGTGCCAGCAGCTTGGGGACATTGAGGTCGAACACTGAAGCTTTCTTT	CASSLGTLRSNTEAFF
TRBD1	TRBV18	TRBJ1-1	NA	TGTGCCAGCTCACCGGGACAGGGGGCGCGACGAACTGAAGCTTTCTTT	CASSPGQGARRTEAFF
NA	TRBV5-8	TRBJ1-1	NA	TGTGCCAGCAGCTTGGCTCATCAGGGCGCTGAAGCTTTCTTT	CASSLAHQGAEAFF
TRBD1	TRBV7-9	TRBJ1-4	NA	TGTGCCAGCAGCCCTTGGGACAGACCTAATGAAAAACTGTTTTTT	CASSPWDRPNEKLFF
NA	TRBV11-2	TRBJ2-7	once	TGTGCCAGCAGCCCTCTAGCGAACGAGCAGTACTTC	CASSPLANEQYF
TRBD1	TRBV28	TRBJ1-5	NA	TGTGCCAGCAGACTCGGACAGGGTAGTGTGGGCAATCAGCCCCAGCATTTT	CASRLGQGSVGNQPQHF
TRBD2	TRBV5-1	TRBJ2-3	NA	TGCGCCAGCAGCTTGGGACTAGCGGGAGCGGCAGATACGCAGTATTTT	CASSLGLAGAADTQYF
NA	TRBV2	TRBJ1-2	NA	TGTGCAATTGCTAGACAGGAGACCGATGGCTACACCTTC	CAIARQETDGYTF
TRBD1	TRBV15	TRBJ1-3	NA	TGTGCCACCAGCAGGCGGACAGGGGTTTTAGACACCATATATTTT	CATSRRTGVLDTIYF
NA	TRBV11-1	TRBJ2-5	NA	TGTGCCAGCAGCTTCGATATCTCTACGGAGACCCAGTACTTC	CASSFDISTETQYF
TRBD1	TRBV6-5	TRBJ2-1	NA	TGTGCCAGCAGTTACCTCGGACAGGGGCCCTACAATGAGCAGTTCTTC	CASSYLGQGPYNEQFF
TRBD1	TRBV12-3/TRBV12-4	TRBJ1-1	NA	TGTGCCAGCAGTTTTTTTGGCAGGGGGCCAGCTTTCTTT	CASSFFGRGPAFF
NA	TRBV2	TRBJ2-5	NA	TGTGCCAGCAGTGAGGACAACCAAGAGACCCAGTACTTC	CASSEDNQETQYF
TRBD1	TRBV10-3	TRBJ2-7	NA	TGTGCCATCAGTCGACAGGGGGCCGACGAGCAGTACTTC	CAISRQGADEQYF